What follows describes a single TCR beta chain. This clonotype was recorded at least ten times. Its recognized antigen is unknown. Base-call qualities are not available, and no considerably larger clone is one nucleotide away. The reads were generated on an Illumina HiSeq 1500. TCRdb trimmed the raw reads at Q25, called clones with MiXCR and kept productive beta chains. Here each entry gathers all rows of one CDR3 protein and keeps the most common genes and DNA. The sample contains 750,000 to 950,000 distinct CDR3 sequences, about 29% of them found a single time. The ten biggest clones cover 10% to 15% of the sample. The sample's treatment or condition label, decoded: in vitro stimulation with specific CMV peptide epitopes to enrich CMV-specific T cells. This specimen belongs to a study of T cell repertoires in cytomegalovirus infection (dated by TCRdb to the late 2010s). With regard to the full study: The peptide stimulations were aimed at well-studied HLA-B-restricted epitopes as well as recently identified HLA-C-restricted CMV epitopes, whose presentation resists viral immunomodulation. Donor HLA type was relevant to the analysis, because carriage of CMV infection together with the matching HLA type was indicated by public TCR beta signatures.

Study-wide conclusions, independent of this receptor: In both this cohort and an independent cohort of under 450 donors, the cumulative frequency of public TCR beta family members distinguished carriers of CMV infection plus the relevant HLA type. The ex vivo response was dominated by HLA-C-restricted CMV-specific TCR beta clonotypes, and the single most frequent clonotype in two of eight donors was supplied by these HLA-C-restricted clonotypes.

Sequences were derived from cultured CD8+ T cells from PBMCs, sampled from culture after CMV antigen stimulation. The receptor was derived from a human donor in good health (CMV status not recorded). Some clones in this sample may be carry-over from other donors' samples.

For the CDR3, the sequence is CSASKRTSFPYEQYV. The sequence in DNA is TGCAGTGCTAGTAAGCGGACTAGCTTCCCCTACGAGCAGTACGTC. The chain was built from TRBV20-1 and TRBJ2-7, and TRBD2 matches 8 of the central bases. Including cysteine and valine, the CDR3 has 15 amino acids. The retained sequence is limited to the CDR3, 45 bases, with the frame set at the first base. After removal of 3 bases from V and 2 bases from J, the junction retains 9 bases not matched to a gene. Per the germline V gene (reference sequence), DFQATT is the CDR1 and SNEGSKA is the CDR2.